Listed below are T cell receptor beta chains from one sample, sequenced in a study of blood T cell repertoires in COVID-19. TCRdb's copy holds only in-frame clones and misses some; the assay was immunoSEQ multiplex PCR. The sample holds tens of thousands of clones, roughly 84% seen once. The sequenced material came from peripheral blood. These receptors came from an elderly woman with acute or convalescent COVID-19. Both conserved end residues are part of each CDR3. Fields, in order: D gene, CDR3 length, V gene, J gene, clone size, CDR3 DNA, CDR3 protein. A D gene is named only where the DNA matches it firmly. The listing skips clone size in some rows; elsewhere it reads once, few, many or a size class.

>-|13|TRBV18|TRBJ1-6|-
TGTGCCAGCTCCTCCCTTGACACTTCACCCCTCCACTTT
CASSSLDTSPLHF
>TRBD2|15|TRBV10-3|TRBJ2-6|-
TGTGCCATCAGCGGACTAGCGGCAGGGGCCAACGTCCTGACTTTC
CAISGLAAGANVLTF
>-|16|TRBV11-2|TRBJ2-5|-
TGTGCCAGCAGCTTAGGAATCGGGACAAAAGGAGAGACCCAGTACTTC
CASSLGIGTKGETQYF
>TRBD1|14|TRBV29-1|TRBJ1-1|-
TGCAGCGTTGTGGGGACAGATTTTAACACTGAAGCTTTCTTT
CSVVGTDFNTEAFF
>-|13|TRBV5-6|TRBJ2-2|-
TGTGCCAGCAGCTTGGCAGGGACCGGGGAGCTGTTTTTT
CASSLAGTGELFF
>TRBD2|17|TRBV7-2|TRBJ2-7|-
TGTGCCAGCAGGCTGACTAGCGGACCACCGGCGGACTACGAGCAGTACTTC
CASRLTSGPPADYEQYF
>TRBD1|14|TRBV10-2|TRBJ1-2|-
TGCGCCAGCAGATCGGGACAGCCAGATGGCGGCTACACCTTC
CASRSGQPDGGYTF
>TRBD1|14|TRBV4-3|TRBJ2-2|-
TGCGCCAGCAGCCAAGGGACAGGTACCGGGGAGCTGTTTTTT
CASSQGTGTGELFF
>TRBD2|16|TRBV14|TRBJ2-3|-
TGTGCCAGCAGCCGGAGACCGGGACTAGGTACAGATACGCAGTATTTT
CASSRRPGLGTDTQYF
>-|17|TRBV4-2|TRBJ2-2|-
TGTGCCAGCAGCCAAGATGCCAGGGGGGCTAACACCGGGGAGCTGTTTTTT
CASSQDARGANTGELFF
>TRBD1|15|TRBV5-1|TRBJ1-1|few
TGCGCCAGCAGCTGGCAGGGGGGCATGAACACTGAAGCTTTCTTT
CASSWQGGMNTEAFF
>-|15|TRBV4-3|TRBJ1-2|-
TGCGCCAGCAGCCAAGATCCCCAGGGGAAGAATGGCTACACCTTC
CASSQDPQGKNGYTF
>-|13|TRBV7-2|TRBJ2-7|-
TGTGCCACCTCAGGGGGGATTCTCTACGAGCAGTACTTC
CATSGGILYEQYF
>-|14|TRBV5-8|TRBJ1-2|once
TGTGCCAGCAGCTTAATCCAGGGGTTGGATGGCTACACCTTC
CASSLIQGLDGYTF
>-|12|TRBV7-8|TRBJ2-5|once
TGTGCCAGCAGCGCGGCCGGCGAGACCCAGTACTTC
CASSAAGETQYF
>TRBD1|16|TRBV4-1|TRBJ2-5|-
TGCGCCAGCAGCCAATCCCTCGGGACAGGGCAAGAGACCCAGTACTTC
CASSQSLGTGQETQYF
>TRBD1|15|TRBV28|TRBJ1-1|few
TGTGCCAGCGGGATTAACAGGGGGCGCAGGACTGAAGCTTTCTTT
CASGINRGRRTEAFF
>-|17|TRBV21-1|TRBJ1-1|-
TGTGCCAGCAGCAAATCACAACAGGGGGCTGGGGACACTGAAGCTTTCTTT
CASSKSQQGAGDTEAFF
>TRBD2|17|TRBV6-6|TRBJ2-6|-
TGTGCCAGCAGTCCCTCAGCGGGAGGAGCTGGGGCCAACGTCCTGACTTTC
CASSPSAGGAGANVLTF
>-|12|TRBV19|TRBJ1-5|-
TGTGCCAGTAGTCCCCAGAATCAGCCCCAGCATTTT
CASSPQNQPQHF
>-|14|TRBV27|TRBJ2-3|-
TGTGCCAGCAGTCCTACAAGCCTAGGAAATACGCAGTATTTT
CASSPTSLGNTQYF
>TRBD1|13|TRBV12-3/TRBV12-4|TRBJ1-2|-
TGTGCCAGCAGCATCGACAGGGGGGGTGGCTACACCTTC
CASSIDRGGGYTF
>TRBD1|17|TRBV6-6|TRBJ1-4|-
TGTGCCAGCAGTCTCGGACAGGGGGCGCATTTGAATGAAAAACTGTTTTTT
CASSLGQGAHLNEKLFF
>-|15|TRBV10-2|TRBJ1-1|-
TGCGCCACATCCCCTAGACGACAGGAGAACACTGAAGCTTTCTTT
CATSPRRQENTEAFF
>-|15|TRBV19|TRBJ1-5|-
TGTGCCAGTAGTGTGTCCAATAGAGGCAATCAGCCCCAGCATTTT
CASSVSNRGNQPQHF
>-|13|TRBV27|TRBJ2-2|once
TGTGCCAGCAGTTTAGTTGGGGGGTGGGAGCTGTTTTTT
CASSLVGGWELFF
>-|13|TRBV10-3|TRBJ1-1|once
TGTGCCATCAGTGAAACAGGGCGCACTGAAGCTTTCTTT
CAISETGRTEAFF
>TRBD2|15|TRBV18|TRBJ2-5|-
TGTGCCAGCTCACCACCGGGACTAAGGATGGAGACCCAGTACTTC
CASSPPGLRMETQYF
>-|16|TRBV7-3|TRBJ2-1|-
TGTGCCAGCAGCCCAAGTCCCGGGAACCCCTACAATGAGCAGTTCTTC
CASSPSPGNPYNEQFF
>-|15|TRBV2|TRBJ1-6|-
TGTGCCAGCAGGGACGGAGGGCCCTATAATTCACCCCTCCACTTT
CASRDGGPYNSPLHF
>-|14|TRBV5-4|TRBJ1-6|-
TGTGCCAGCAGCGTGCAGGGTGGGAATTCACCCCTCCACTTT
CASSVQGGNSPLHF
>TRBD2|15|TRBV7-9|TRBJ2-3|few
TGTGCCAGCAGCTTACTAGCGGGTTCCACAGATACGCAGTATTTT
CASSLLAGSTDTQYF
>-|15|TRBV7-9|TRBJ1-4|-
TGTGCCAGCAGCTTAGTATCAGCGGGTGTTGAAAAACTGTTTTTT
CASSLVSAGVEKLFF
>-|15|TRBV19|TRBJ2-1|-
TGTGCCAGCGGGGGGCGGACAGGGTGGTCGGATGAGCAGTTCTTC
CASGGRTGWSDEQFF
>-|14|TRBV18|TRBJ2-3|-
TGTGCCAGCTCACCATCAGGAATCATAGTAACGCAGTATTTT
CASSPSGIIVTQYF
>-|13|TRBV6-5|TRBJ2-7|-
TGTGCCAGCAGTCGTCCCGGGAACTACGAGCAGTACTTC
CASSRPGNYEQYF
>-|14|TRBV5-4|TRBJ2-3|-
TGTGCCAGCAGCTTAACCGGGTCCACAGATACGCAGTATTTT
CASSLTGSTDTQYF
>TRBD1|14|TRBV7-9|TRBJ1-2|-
TGTGCCAGCAGCACCATACAGGGGGCCTATGGCTACACCTTC
CASSTIQGAYGYTF
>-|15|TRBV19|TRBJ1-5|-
TGTGCCAGTAGAAACTCTCAGGGGATTAGTCAGCCCCAGCATTTT
CASRNSQGISQPQHF
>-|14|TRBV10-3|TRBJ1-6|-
TGTGCCATCGGGGGGGACGCCTATAATTCACCCCTCCACTTT
CAIGGDAYNSPLHF
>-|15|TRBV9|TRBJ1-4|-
TGTGCCAGCTCCGGGGGGGGAAGGAGTAATGAAAAACTGTTTTTT
CASSGGGRSNEKLFF
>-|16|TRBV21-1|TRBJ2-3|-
TGTGCCAGCAGCAAAGATCAGGGGTCTAGCACAGATACGCAGTATTTT
CASSKDQGSSTDTQYF
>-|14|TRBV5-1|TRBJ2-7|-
TGCGCCAGCAGCTTGGGCCCACCGGTCTACGAGCAGTACTTC
CASSLGPPVYEQYF
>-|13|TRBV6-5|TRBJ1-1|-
TGTGCCAGCAGTTACTACCCGGGTACGGAAGCTTTCTTT
CASSYYPGTEAFF
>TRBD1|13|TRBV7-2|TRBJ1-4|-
TGTGCCAGCAGCGGGACAGGGTGGGAAAAACTGTTTTTT
CASSGTGWEKLFF
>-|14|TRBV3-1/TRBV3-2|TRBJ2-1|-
TGTGCCAGCAGCCAAATACCAACCAGCAATGAGCAGTTCTTC
CASSQIPTSNEQFF
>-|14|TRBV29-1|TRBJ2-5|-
TGCAGCGTTGAGCACCCTGGGCGGGAAGAGACCCAGTACTTC
CSVEHPGREETQYF